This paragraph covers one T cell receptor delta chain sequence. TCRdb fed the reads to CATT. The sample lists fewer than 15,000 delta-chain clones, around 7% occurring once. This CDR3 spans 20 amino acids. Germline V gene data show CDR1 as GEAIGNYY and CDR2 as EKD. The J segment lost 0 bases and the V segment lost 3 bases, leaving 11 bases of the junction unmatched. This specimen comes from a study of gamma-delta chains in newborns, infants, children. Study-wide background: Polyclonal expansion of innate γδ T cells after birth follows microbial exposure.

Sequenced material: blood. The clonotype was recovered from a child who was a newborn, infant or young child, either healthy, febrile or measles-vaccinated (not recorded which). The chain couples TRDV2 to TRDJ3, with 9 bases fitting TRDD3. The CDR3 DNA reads TGTGCCTGTGACTCCCTACATTACTGGGGGAGCTCCTGGGACACCCGACAGATGTTTTTC. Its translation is CACDSLHYWGSSWDTRQMFF.